This is a list of T cell receptor beta chains from one sample in a study of human T cells and chemical hapten exposure. TCRdb reprocessed the RACE reads via MiXCR and lists one record per CDR3 protein. The table includes 85,000 to 100,000 distinct CDR3 sequences, 27% detected once. The sequencing here drew on whole blood, taken in connection with sensitization to the hapten diphenylcyclopropenone (DPC). The receptor set was obtained from a man aged 35-49 years with alopecia areata. Some clones in this sample may be carry-over from other donors' samples. The CDR3 runs from the conserved cysteine through the conserved F or W. A row's size may be missing; if present it is once, few, many or a size class.

length: 12
size: few
V: TRBV4-1
CDR3: CASSQTESVQYF

length: 17
size: many
V: TRBV6-5
CDR3: CASSYSSGDDSSYEQYF

length: 13
size: NA
V: TRBV2
CDR3: CASLYATNEKLFF

length: 19
size: NA
V: TRBV6-5
CDR3: CASSSLPGQGRLNNQPQHF

length: 11
size: NA
V: TRBV5-1
CDR3: CASRRGTEAFF

length: 15
size: NA
V: TRBV11-2
CDR3: CASELGVAGSNEQFF

length: 14
size: NA
V: TRBV2
CDR3: CASRVSVPNQPQHF

length: 17
size: NA
V: TRBV5-6
CDR3: CASSLFGLMTDTDTQYF

length: 16
size: few
V: TRBV12-3/TRBV12-4
CDR3: CASSFERTVWTDTQYF

length: 16
size: NA
V: TRBV12-3/TRBV12-4
CDR3: CASSTLGGPITDTQYF

length: 17
size: NA
V: TRBV6-5
CDR3: CASWSSRQGYGANVLTF

length: 13
size: NA
V: TRBV10-3
CDR3: CAISESQDPEAFF

length: 15
size: few
V: TRBV20-1
CDR3: CSARDGGLRDSPLHF

length: 16
size: NA
V: TRBV5-1
CDR3: CASSQGRTSGTDTQYF

length: 15
size: few
V: TRBV12-3/TRBV12-4
CDR3: CASSVLAGSRSEQFF

length: 12
size: NA
V: TRBV12-3/TRBV12-4
CDR3: CASSSGGSEQYF